Below are 17 T cell receptor beta chains sequenced from a single sample in a study of technical replicates of blood from a handful of donors. Assay: immunoSEQ multiplex PCR; the TCRdb copy retains only in-frame clones and omits some. The sample contains nearly 70,000 clones, more than 85% of which appear only once. Input material: PBMCs. These receptor sequences come from a human donor in good health. Some clones in this sample may be carry-over from other donors' samples.

The chain has TRBV10-3 and TRBJ1-6; D unclear. Trimming took 4 bases from V and 2 from J, leaving 9 bases between them. The germline gives CDR1 ENHRY, CDR2 SYGVKD. The CDR3 has 15 amino acids. The CDR3 DNA sequence: TGTGCCATCAGTGTAGGAGAACCCTATAATTCACCCCTCCACTTT. Residues: CAISVGEPYNSPLHF.

The chain links TRBV6-5 to TRBJ2-7; TRBD2 aligns across 8 bases. Germline V lookup: CDR1 MNHEY, CDR2 SVGAGI. Germline trimming cut 5 bases from V and 2 bases from J; bases unmatched to any gene: 8. The CDR3 spans 15 residues. The DNA for the CDR3 is TGTGCCAGCAGTACTCTGCCTAGCGGGCCCTACGAGCAGTACTTC. Translated, it gives CASSTLPSGPYEQYF.

The chain carries TRBV5-1 and TRBJ2-7; D is ambiguous. Trimming cost V 0 bases and J 2 bases, with 9 bases left between them. The CDR3 contains 14 residues. Germline values: CDR1 SGHRS, CDR2 YFSETQ. The CDR3 spells CASSLAAKTYEQYF. CDR3 nucleotides: TGCGCCAGCAGCTTGGCCGCGAAAACCTACGAGCAGTACTTC.

The chain joins TRBV7-3 to TRBJ1-4; TRBD1 aligns across 10 bases. Germline V lookup: CDR1 SGHTA, CDR2 FQGTGA. CDR3 length: 18 residues. V gave up 11 bases and J gave up 2 bases; unmatched junction bases: 17. The CDR3 DNA follows: TGTGCCCGCCCGAACGGACAGGGGGTCTATGTGACTAATGAAAAACTGTTTTTT. It is translated as CARPNGQGVYVTNEKLFF.

The gene calls are TRBV6-5 and TRBJ1-1; weak D call: TRBD1 (6 bases). The CDR3 sequence is 14 residues long. Germline CDR1 MNHEY, CDR2 SVGAGI. Trimming shortened V by 7 bases and J by 5 bases, and 17 bases separated the two germline ends. The DNA for the CDR3 is TGTGCCAGCATCCAACAGGGTTCCCGGACTGAAGCTTTCTTT. Its translation is CASIQQGSRTEAFF.

The genes are TRBV2 and TRBJ2-1, with D possibly TRBD2 on 6 matching bases. Germline-derived CDR1 and CDR2 are SNHLY and FYNNEI. This CDR3 comprises 13 residues. The V gene lost 6 bases and the J gene lost 10 bases, with 16 bases spanning the gap. The CDR3 bases are TGTGCCAGCAGCGGGGGACCTGCCCGCGAGCAGTTCTTC. This gives the protein CASSGGPAREQFF.

CDR3 coding DNA: TGTGCCTGGAGTGTGGGGGCGGTCCACACCTTC. Translating gives CAWSVGAVHTF. V usage is TRBV30 and J usage is TRBJ1-2, with TRBD1 as a possible D gene (6 bases). CDR3 length equals 11 residues. Germline V lookup: CDR1 GTSNPN, CDR2 SVGIG (reference sequence). Trimming took 0 bases from V and 12 from J, leaving 11 bases between them.

This chain joins TRBV5-4 and TRBJ2-7, with 13 bases lining up with TRBD2. Germline V gives CDR1 SGHNT, CDR2 YYREEE (reference sequence). V lost 1 base and J lost 6; bases outside the gene matches: 4. This CDR3 comprises 15 residues. In DNA form, the CDR3 reads TGTGCCAGCAGCTTGACTAGCGGGAGGGAAAGCGAGCAGTACTTC. It specifies CASSLTSGRESEQYF.

J is TRBJ2-3 and V is TRBV19; D uncertain. Between the trimmed V and J ends, which lost 5 bases and 7 bases, there was a span of 10 bases. The CDR3 sequence is 12 residues long. CDR1 and CDR2 from the germline V gene are LNHDA and SQIVND (reference sequence). CDR3 in amino acids: CASSVGWYTQYF. The CDR3 nucleotides are TGTGCCAGTAGTGTCGGGTGGTATACGCAGTATTTT.

The rearrangement uses TRBV7-2 and TRBJ1-4, with 7 bases fitting TRBD1. The germline V gene encodes CDR1 SGHTA and CDR2 FQGNSA. This CDR3 has 15 residues. V lost 5 bases, J lost 2 bases, and 5 bases stayed unmatched. This chain's CDR3 is CASSPRQGTNEKLFF. The CDR3 DNA reads TGTGCCAGCAGCCCCCGACAGGGTACTAATGAAAAACTGTTTTTT.

CDR3 in amino acids: CASSIVRGDEQFF. DNA for the CDR3: TGTGCCAGCTCTATCGTCCGGGGAGATGAGCAGTTCTTC. The chain uses TRBV18 and TRBJ2-1; D is perhaps TRBD2 (5 bases). Trimming pared 6 bases from V and 8 bases from J, leaving 14 bases between. The germline gives CDR1 KGHSH, CDR2 LQKENI. The CDR3 spans 13 residues.

The rearrangement links TRBV19 to TRBJ1-3; the match to TRBD1 covers 7 bases. Germline CDR1 LNHDA, CDR2 SQIVND (reference sequence). The CDR3 covers 16 residues. Trimming removed 3 bases from V and 3 bases from J; junction bases left unmatched: 8. The CDR3, as DNA: TGTGCCAGTAGTATCAACAGGGGAATATTTGGAAACACCATATATTTT. Protein sequence: CASSINRGIFGNTIYF. The full variable domain, completed using reference TRBV19 and TRBJ1-3, is DGGITQSPKYLFRKEGQNVTLSCEQNLNHDAMYWYRQDPGQGLRLIYYSQIVNDFQKGDIAEGYSVSREKKESFPLTVTSAQKNPTAFYLCASSINRGIFGNTIYFGEGSWLTVV.

The V gene is TRBV23-1, the J gene TRBJ2-7; TRBD1 aligns across 10 bases. TRBV23-1 is placed among ORFs of uncertain function. There are 17 residues in the CDR3. V shed 4 bases, J shed 3 bases, and the junction held 12 bases outside the gene matches. The chain's CDR3 is CASSPRQGAPHLYEQYF. For the CDR3, the DNA is TGCGCCAGCAGTCCCAGACAGGGGGCCCCCCATCTCTACGAGCAGTACTTC.

This rearrangement joins TRBV5-1 to TRBJ2-3; maybe TRBD2 (6 bases). CDR1 is SGHRS, CDR2 YFSETQ, per germline. The CDR3 totals 15 residues. V was pared by 3 bases and J by 4 bases, with 15 bases between. The CDR3 nucleotides are TGCGCCAGCAGCTCTGGACTACAGAGCGCAGATACGCAGTATTTT. Its protein product is CASSSGLQSADTQYF.

The chain recombines TRBV7-7 with TRBJ2-5; tentatively, D is TRBD2 (6 bases). Trimming shortened V by 5 bases and J by 0 bases, and 10 bases separated the two germline ends. This CDR3 is 14 amino acids long. The V gene's germline CDR1 is SSHAT and CDR2 FNYEAQ (reference sequence). The CDR3 DNA reads as TGTGCCAGCAGCCGACTAGATTACCAAGAGACCCAGTACTTC. This gives the protein CASSRLDYQETQYF.

A few counts support this clone. The V call is TRBV7-6, the J call TRBJ2-2; possibly TRBD1 for D (6 bases). V lost 5 bases to trimming and J lost 1 base, with 11 bases between them. The CDR3 sequence is 15 residues long. Germline CDR1 reads SGHVS; CDR2 reads FNYEAQ. The CDR3 sequence: CASSPLDRNTGELFF. In DNA form, the CDR3 reads TGTGCCAGCAGCCCATTGGACAGGAACACCGGGGAGCTGTTTTTT.

CDR3 nucleotides: TGTGCCAGCAGCTTATCAACACAGGGATTTGGAGAGACCCAGTACTTC. Translating gives CASSLSTQGFGETQYF. The chain carries TRBV7-9 and TRBJ2-5; perhaps TRBD1 as D (6 bases). CDR1 SEHNR and CDR2 FQNEAQ come from the germline V gene (reference sequence). Trimming left V 2 bases short and J 4 bases short, with 17 bases between. The CDR3 is 16 amino acids. The full variable domain, rest sourced from reference TRBV7-9 and TRBJ2-5, is DTGVSQNPRHKITKRGQNVTFRCDPISEHNRLYWYRQTLGQGPEFLTYFQNEAQLEKSRLLSDRFSAERPKGSFSTLEIQRTEQGDSAMYLCASSLSTQGFGETQYFGPGTRLLVL.